A single sample gave rise to the 27 T cell receptor beta chains below, sequenced in a study of cytomegalovirus exposure and HLA in healthy donors. 13 Jbeta primers and 60 Vbeta primers were used for the PCR. Some clones are missing from TCRdb's copy, which holds only in-frame ones; the method was immunoSEQ multiplex PCR. The sample carries 190,000 or so clones, 80% to 85% recorded once. The sequencing input was PBMCs. The receptors were sampled from a man aged 50-59 years in good health and CMV-seronegative.

The chain employs TRBV7-2 and TRBJ1-3, with D uncertain. The CDR3 has 14 residues. Looked up from germline, CDR1 is SGHTA and CDR2 is FQGNSA. Trimming took off 4 bases at V and 3 bases at J, with 10 bases between the two ends. The CDR3: CASSSGLLGNTIYF. In nucleotides, the CDR3 is TGTGCCAGCAGCTCCGGACTGCTTGGAAACACCATATATTTT. The full variable domain, its missing parts supplied by reference TRBV7-2 and TRBJ1-3, is GAGVSQSPSNKVTEKGKDVELRCDPISGHTALYWYRQSLGQGLEFLIYFQGNSAPDKSGLPSDRFSAERTGGSVSTLTIQRTQQEDSAVYLCASSSGLLGNTIYFGEGSWLTVV.

The chain has TRBV4-3 and TRBJ1-6; D is unresolved. Trimming pared 1 base from V and 7 bases from J, leaving 14 bases between. Germline V gene lookup returns CDR1 LGHNA and CDR2 YSLEER. The length of the CDR3 is 16 residues. The CDR3 is CASSQVNSGYNSPLHF. The CDR3 nucleotides are TGCGCCAGCAGCCAAGTTAACAGCGGCTACAATTCACCCCTCCACTTT.

This chain uses TRBV15 with TRBJ1-2; D is perhaps TRBD1 (5 bases). This CDR3 region has 18 residues. Germline V gene sequence: CDR1 LNHNV, CDR2 YYDKDF (reference sequence). Trimming took 1 base from V and 0 from J, leaving 18 bases between them. CDR3 loop: CATSRGDLRGLANYGYTF. The CDR3 DNA sequence: TGTGCCACCAGCAGAGGTGACTTGAGGGGACTCGCTAACTATGGCTACACCTTC.

This clone has just a few counts. The rearrangement uses TRBV7-2 and TRBJ1-1; TRBD1 might be the D (5 bases). Trimming took 2 bases from V and 0 from J, leaving 10 bases between them. Per germline, CDR1 SGHTA and CDR2 FQGNSA. The CDR3 length is 15 residues. The CDR3 region has the DNA TGTGCCAGCAGCTTAAGGGGATGGGTGAACACTGAAGCTTTCTTT. Its translation is CASSLRGWVNTEAFF.

The chain has TRBV4-2 and TRBJ2-2, with 8 bases aligning to TRBD2. Trimming removed 4 bases from V and 5 bases from J; junction bases left unmatched: 3. CDR3 size: 14 residues. Germline V gene data show CDR1 as LGHNA and CDR2 as YNFKEQ. The CDR3 loop reads CASSPGGATGELFF. DNA for the CDR3: TGTGCCAGCAGCCCGGGGGGGGCGACCGGGGAGCTGTTTTTT.

This chain connects TRBV28 to TRBJ1-2; D is possibly TRBD1 (6 bases). Germline V gives CDR1 MDHEN, CDR2 SYDVKM. This CDR3 spans 16 amino acids. V lost 0 bases, J lost 0 bases, and 11 bases lay in between. The CDR3 protein is CASSLWGAAANYGYTF. For the CDR3, the DNA is TGTGCCAGCAGTTTATGGGGGGCCGCAGCTAACTATGGCTACACCTTC.

The rearrangement uses TRBV27 and TRBJ1-2; 12 bases are shared with TRBD1. The CDR3 contains 15 residues. After removal of 3 bases from V and 8 bases from J, the junction contained 7 bases not matched to a gene. The germline gives CDR1 MNHEY, CDR2 SMNVEV (reference sequence). CDR3 bases: TGTGCCAGCAGTTTTCGGGGACAGGGGGCATGGGGCTACACCTTC. It is translated as CASSFRGQGAWGYTF.

The chain is built from TRBV6-5 and TRBJ1-6, with a possible D match to TRBD1 (6 bases). V dropped 2 bases and J dropped 10 bases, with 9 bases sitting between them. This CDR3 region has 13 residues. Germline lookup yields CDR1 MNHEY and CDR2 SVGAGI. CDR3 sequence (DNA): TGTGCCAGCAGTTACCGACAGGAGTCACCCCTCCACTTT. Its protein product is CASSYRQESPLHF.

The V and J genes are TRBV6-1 and TRBJ2-5; possible D gene TRBD2, 7 bases. The J call is in doubt because the DNA end fits TRBJ2-7 better. Germline V CDR1 and CDR2: MNHNS, SASEGT. This CDR3 is built from 15 residues. CDR3 residues: CASSNGGGRSYEQYF. Written as DNA, the CDR3 is TGTGCCAGCAGTAATGGCGGGGGCCGCTCCTACGAGCAGTACTTC.

The V gene is TRBV18, the J gene TRBJ2-3; tentatively, D is TRBD1 (6 bases). V lost 3 bases, J lost 4 bases, and 17 bases lay in between. From germline, CDR1 is KGHSH and CDR2 LQKENI. The CDR3 is made up of 16 amino acids. CDR3 coding DNA: TGTGCCAGCTCACCGAGGCAGGGGTCGTTATCAGATACGCAGTATTTT. Protein product: CASSPRQGSLSDTQYF. Combining the CDR3 with reference TRBV18 and TRBJ2-3 gives the whole variable domain NAGVMQNPRHLVRRRGQEARLRCSPMKGHSHVYWYRQLPEEGLKFMVYLQKENIIDESGMPKERFSAEFPKEGPSILRIQQVVRGDSAAYFCASSPRQGSLSDTQYFGPGTRLTVL.

J is TRBJ2-1 and V is TRBV6-1, with no clear D. CDR1 and CDR2 from the germline V gene are MNHNS and SASEGT. The V gene lost 0 bases and the J gene lost 0 bases, with 12 bases spanning the gap. This CDR3 spans 17 amino acids. CDR3 in DNA: TGTGCCAGCAGTGAAGCAACCCCTCCCAGCTCCTACAATGAGCAGTTCTTC. It is translated as CASSEATPPSSYNEQFF.

The chain has TRBV10-1 and TRBJ1-2; D unresolved. This CDR3 spans 13 amino acids. Germline CDR1 is WNHNN and CDR2 is SYGVQD (reference sequence). Deletions cut 3 bases from V and 4 bases from J, with 9 bases between. CDR3 in amino acids: CASSETDPYGYTF. CDR3 sequence (DNA): TGCGCCAGCAGTGAAACAGATCCCTATGGCTACACCTTC.

This sequence joins TRBV7-2 and TRBJ2-5; 9 bases fit TRBD1. Germline CDR1 reads SGHTA; CDR2 reads FQGNSA. Trimming took 3 bases from V and 4 from J; bases not matched to a gene: 6. The CDR3 runs 15 residues. This CDR3 reads CASSFGDRVGETQYF. The CDR3 DNA follows: TGTGCCAGCAGCTTTGGGGACAGGGTGGGAGAGACCCAGTACTTC. Full variable domain (missing parts from reference TRBV7-2 and TRBJ2-5): GAGVSQSPSNKVTEKGKDVELRCDPISGHTALYWYRQSLGQGLEFLIYFQGNSAPDKSGLPSDRFSAERTGGSVSTLTIQRTQQEDSAVYLCASSFGDRVGETQYFGPGTRLLVL.

CDR3 DNA sequence: TGTGCCAGAAGCTCCACCGGGACTGGTGCAACTAATGAAAAACTGTTTTTT. This sequence encodes CARSSTGTGATNEKLFF. The chain is built from TRBV5-3 and TRBJ1-4, with D possibly being TRBD1 (5 bases). TRBV5-3 is labeled an ORF, and its function is uncertain. The CDR3 has 17 residues. The V end lost 3 bases, the J end lost 0 bases, and 15 bases lay between the germline ends.

DNA for the CDR3: TGTGCCAGCAGACCTCAGGGTTGGAATTCACCCCTCCACTTT. Translating gives CASRPQGWNSPLHF. J is TRBJ1-6 and V is TRBV6-5; weak D call: TRBD1 (5 bases). The V end lost 6 bases, the J end lost 7 bases, and 13 bases lay between the germline ends. The CDR3 extends over 14 amino acids. CDR1 and CDR2 from the germline V gene are MNHEY and SVGAGI.

CDR3 sequence reads: CASSQEQSSNEQFF. The CDR3 DNA reads as TGTGCCAGCAGCCAAGAACAGTCGTCCAATGAGCAGTTCTTC. The V gene is TRBV14, the J gene TRBJ2-1; unclear D gene. V shed 0 bases and J shed 6 bases, with 9 bases lying between them. Germline V CDR1 and CDR2: SGHDN, FVKESK. The CDR3 length is 14 residues.

The chain has TRBV28 and TRBJ1-5; possible D gene TRBD1, 6 bases. This CDR3 region has 15 residues. Germline V gene data show CDR1 as MDHEN and CDR2 as SYDVKM. V lost 5 bases and J 4 bases, leaving 15 bases between the germline ends. The CDR3 is CASSPPGGGNQPQHF. As DNA, the CDR3 is TGTGCCAGCAGTCCCCCGGGAGGGGGTAATCAGCCCCAGCATTTT.

The rearrangement links TRBV19 to TRBJ1-6, with TRBD1 matching over 8 bases. V was pared by 4 bases and J by 10 bases, with 6 bases of the junction left unmatched. The CDR3 contains 14 residues. Germline V gene data show CDR1 as LNHDA and CDR2 as SQIVND (reference sequence). The CDR3 nucleotides read TGTGCCAGTAGTACAGGACAGGGTTGGTCACCCCTCCACTTT. This sequence encodes CASSTGQGWSPLHF.

For the CDR3, the DNA is TGTGCCAGCAGCTTAGGTGCGGGGGCAGATACGCAGTATTTT. Translation: CASSLGAGADTQYF. The V call is TRBV7-2, the J call TRBJ2-3, with 7 nucleotides matching TRBD2. Germline V gene sequence: CDR1 SGHTA, CDR2 FQGNSA. J lost 4 bases, V lost 1 base, and 2 bases had no gene match. CDR3 size: 14 residues.

The chain is built from TRBV4-3 and TRBJ2-7, with D maybe TRBD2 (5 bases). The CDR3 sequence is 15 residues long. V dropped 0 bases and J dropped 4 bases, with 13 bases sitting between them. CDR1 and CDR2 from the germline V gene are LGHNA and YSLEER. The CDR3: CASSQDVAEGYEQYF. As DNA, the CDR3 is TGCGCCAGCAGCCAAGATGTTGCAGAGGGTTACGAGCAGTACTTC.

The chain has TRBV11-2 and TRBJ1-5; a possible D gene is TRBD1 (6 bases). The CDR3 length is 13 residues. V gave up 5 bases and J gave up 4 bases, with 9 bases separating them. Germline V lookup: CDR1 SGHAT, CDR2 FQNNGV. The CDR3 nucleotides read TGTGCCAGCAGCCTACAGGGTAATCAGCCCCAGCATTTT. Translation gives CASSLQGNQPQHF.

The V gene is TRBV30, the J gene TRBJ1-1, with 7 bases that match TRBD1. J lost 6 bases, V lost 1 base, and 5 bases had no gene match. The CDR3 is made up of 13 amino acids. Germline V lookup: CDR1 GTSNPN, CDR2 SVGIG (reference sequence). CDR3 DNA: TGTGCCTGGAGTGCAAACAGGGGTGCTGAAGCTTTCTTT. It yields the protein CAWSANRGAEAFF.

The chain combines TRBV18 with TRBJ2-3; no definite D call. Looked up from germline, CDR1 is KGHSH and CDR2 is LQKENI. Trimming left V 5 bases short and J 0 bases short, with 9 bases between. The CDR3 covers 14 residues. Here the CDR3 DNA reads TGTGCCAGCTCAACAGTAGGTAGCACAGATACGCAGTATTTT. Its protein is CASSTVGSTDTQYF.

The chain joins TRBV15 to TRBJ1-6; weak D call: TRBD1 (6 bases). The germline V gene has CDR1 LNHNV and CDR2 YYDKDF (reference sequence). Trimming took 7 bases from V and 9 from J, leaving 16 bases between them. The CDR3 spans 14 residues. The CDR3, as DNA: TGTGCCACCACCTCCAGGGGAATGGGTTCACCCCTCCACTTT. Protein: CATTSRGMGSPLHF.

V gene TRBV11-3 combines with J gene TRBJ2-2; 10 bases fit TRBD1. Germline values: CDR1 SGHNT, CDR2 YENEEA. The J segment lost 4 bases and the V segment lost 5 bases, leaving 4 bases of the junction unmatched. This CDR3 comprises 15 residues. The CDR3 DNA reads TGTGCCAGCAGCCCCCGGACAGGGGGCACCGGGGAGCTGTTTTTT. Protein: CASSPRTGGTGELFF.

This chain joins TRBV7-8 and TRBJ2-7; tentative D call: TRBD1 (6 bases). The CDR3 runs to 13 residues. Germline CDR1 is SGHVS and CDR2 is FQNEAQ. The V and J ends lost 5 bases and 4 bases respectively, with 12 bases between them. The CDR3 DNA reads TGTGCCAGCAGCCCGGGACAAATTTACGAGCAGTACTTC. Protein product: CASSPGQIYEQYF.

This clone was counted a few times. V gene TRBV7-3 combines with J gene TRBJ1-1; D perhaps matches TRBD1 (6 bases). The CDR3 runs to 15 residues. Deletions cut 2 bases from V and 0 bases from J, with 10 bases between. Germline-derived CDR1 and CDR2 are SGHTA and FQGTGA. The CDR3 sequence is CASSLAGGLNTEAFF. CDR3 coding DNA: TGTGCCAGCAGCTTAGCGGGGGGCCTGAACACTGAAGCTTTCTTT.